This TCR beta chain was captured in a study of TIL therapy for anti-PD-1-resistant metastatic lung cancer. Study summary: Progressing patients received lymphodepletion, expanded TIL infusion and IL-2. Median patient age was almost 55, ranging roughly 35-85 years. A few tumors were EGFR-mutant and two were ALK-rearranged.

The time point was: pre-treatment sample, taken before nivolumab and TIL therapy. The libraries were made with immunoSEQ v3. Some clones are missing from TCRdb's copy, which holds only in-frame ones; the method was immunoSEQ multiplex PCR. The sample carries tens of thousands of clones, around 80% recorded once. The V end lost 3 bases, the J end lost 3 bases, and 9 bases lay between the germline ends. Germline CDR1 is SGHRS and CDR2 is YFSETQ. The CDR3 sequence is 13 residues long. The sample here was blood, taken at baseline. The source of this sequence is a woman aged 30 to 85 with non-small cell lung cancer. The V gene is TRBV5-1, the J gene TRBJ1-1; D perhaps matches TRBD1 (5 bases). The CDR3, as DNA: TGCGCCAGCAGCTCCTCGACAGACACTGAAGCTTTCTTT. This sequence encodes CASSSSTDTEAFF.